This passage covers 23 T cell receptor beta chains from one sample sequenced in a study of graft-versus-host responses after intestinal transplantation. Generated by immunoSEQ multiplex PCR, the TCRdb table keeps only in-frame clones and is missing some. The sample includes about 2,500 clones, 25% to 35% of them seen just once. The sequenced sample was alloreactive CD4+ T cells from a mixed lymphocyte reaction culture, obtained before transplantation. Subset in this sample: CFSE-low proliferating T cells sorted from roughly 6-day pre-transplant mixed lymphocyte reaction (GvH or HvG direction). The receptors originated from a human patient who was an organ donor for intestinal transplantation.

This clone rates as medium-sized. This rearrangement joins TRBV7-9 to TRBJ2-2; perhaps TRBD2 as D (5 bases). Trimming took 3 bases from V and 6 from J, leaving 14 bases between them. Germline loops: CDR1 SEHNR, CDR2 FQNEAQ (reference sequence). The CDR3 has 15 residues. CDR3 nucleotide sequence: TGTGCCAGCAGCTTTCAGGTCCGGGAACCCGGGGAGCTGTTTTTT. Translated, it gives CASSFQVREPGELFF.

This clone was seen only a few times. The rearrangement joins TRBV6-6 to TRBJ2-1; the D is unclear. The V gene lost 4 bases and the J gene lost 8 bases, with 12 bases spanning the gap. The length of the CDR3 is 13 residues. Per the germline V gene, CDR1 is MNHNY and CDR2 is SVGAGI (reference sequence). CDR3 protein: CASSFPGAHEQFF. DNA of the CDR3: TGTGCCAGCAGTTTTCCCGGAGCCCATGAGCAGTTCTTC.

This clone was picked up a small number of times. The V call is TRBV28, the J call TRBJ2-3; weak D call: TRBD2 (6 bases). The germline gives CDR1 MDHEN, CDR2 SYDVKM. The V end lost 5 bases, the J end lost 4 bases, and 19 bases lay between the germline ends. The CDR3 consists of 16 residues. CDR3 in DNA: TGTGCCAGCAGTCTAACTATCGGGAGATCGGCAGATACGCAGTATTTT. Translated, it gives CASSLTIGRSADTQYF.

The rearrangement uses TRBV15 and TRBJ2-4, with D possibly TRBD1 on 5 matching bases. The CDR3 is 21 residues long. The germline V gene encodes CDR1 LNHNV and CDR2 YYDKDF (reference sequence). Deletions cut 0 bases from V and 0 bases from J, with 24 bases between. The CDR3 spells CATSREPLGGVWGLAKNIQYF. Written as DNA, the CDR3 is TGTGCCACCAGCAGAGAACCCTTGGGTGGGGTGTGGGGCCTAGCCAAAAACATTCAGTACTTC.

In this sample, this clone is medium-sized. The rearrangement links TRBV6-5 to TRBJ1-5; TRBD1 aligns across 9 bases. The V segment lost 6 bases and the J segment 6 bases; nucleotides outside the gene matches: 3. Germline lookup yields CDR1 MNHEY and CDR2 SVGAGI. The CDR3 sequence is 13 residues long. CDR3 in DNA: TGTGCCAGCAGAGGACAGGGGCCTCAGCCCCAGCATTTT. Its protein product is CASRGQGPQPQHF.

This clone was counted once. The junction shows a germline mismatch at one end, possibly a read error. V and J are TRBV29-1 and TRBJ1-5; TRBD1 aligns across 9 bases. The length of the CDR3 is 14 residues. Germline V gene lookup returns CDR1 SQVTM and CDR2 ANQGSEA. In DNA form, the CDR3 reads TGCAGCGCCGAACCCCCGGGACAGGGATCAGCCCCAGCATTT. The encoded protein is CSAEPPGQGSAPAF. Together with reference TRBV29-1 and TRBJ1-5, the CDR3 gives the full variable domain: SAVISQKPSRDICQRGTSLTIQCQVDSQVTMMFWYRQQPGQSLTLIATANQGSEATYESGFVIDKFPISRPNLTFSTLTVSNMSPEDSSIYLCSAEPPGQGSAPAFGDGTRLSIL.

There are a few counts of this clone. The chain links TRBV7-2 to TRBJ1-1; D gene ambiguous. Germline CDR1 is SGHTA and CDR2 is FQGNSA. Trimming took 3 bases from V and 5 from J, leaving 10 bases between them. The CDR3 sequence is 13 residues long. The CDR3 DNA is TGTGCCAGCAGCTTCTCCCCGGGTACTGAAGCTTTCTTT. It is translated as CASSFSPGTEAFF.

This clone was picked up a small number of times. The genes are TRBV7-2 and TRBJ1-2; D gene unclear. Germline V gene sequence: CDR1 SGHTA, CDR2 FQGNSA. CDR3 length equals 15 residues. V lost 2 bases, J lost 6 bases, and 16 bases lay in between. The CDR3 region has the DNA TGTGCCAGCAGCTTAACCCGGGGAGTTCAGGATGGCTACACCTTC. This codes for CASSLTRGVQDGYTF.

In DNA form, the CDR3 reads TGTGCCAGCAGCCAAGAAGGGACAGAGTACCTCAACACTGAAGCTTTCTTT. Amino acids: CASSQEGTEYLNTEAFF. The V and J genes are TRBV14 and TRBJ1-1, with 7 bases that match TRBD1. The CDR3 is 17 amino acids. The germline V gene has CDR1 SGHDN and CDR2 FVKESK. With V trimmed by 0 bases and J by 2 bases, 9 bases remained unmatched.

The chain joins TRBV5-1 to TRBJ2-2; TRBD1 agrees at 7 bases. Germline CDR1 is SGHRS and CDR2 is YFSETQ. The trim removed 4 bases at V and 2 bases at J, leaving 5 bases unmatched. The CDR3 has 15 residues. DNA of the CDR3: TGCGCCAGCAGCCCCCACAGGGGAAACACCGGGGAGCTGTTTTTT. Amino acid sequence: CASSPHRGNTGELFF.

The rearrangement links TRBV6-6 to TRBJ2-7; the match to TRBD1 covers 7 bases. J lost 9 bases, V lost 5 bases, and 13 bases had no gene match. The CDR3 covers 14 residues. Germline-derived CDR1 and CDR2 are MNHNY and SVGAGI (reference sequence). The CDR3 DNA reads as TGTGCCAGCAGTAGGGACAGTACGAAATTCGGGCAGTACTTC. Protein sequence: CASSRDSTKFGQYF.

The CDR3, as DNA: TGTGCCAGCCTTCGGAGCTCTGGGGCCAACGTCCTGACTTTC. This encodes CASLRSSGANVLTF. The chain recombines TRBV6-5 with TRBJ2-6; D is undetermined. CDR1 is MNHEY and CDR2 is SVGAGI in the germline V gene. The CDR3 runs 14 residues. The ends were cut back, 8 bases at V and 0 bases at J, with 8 bases in the middle.

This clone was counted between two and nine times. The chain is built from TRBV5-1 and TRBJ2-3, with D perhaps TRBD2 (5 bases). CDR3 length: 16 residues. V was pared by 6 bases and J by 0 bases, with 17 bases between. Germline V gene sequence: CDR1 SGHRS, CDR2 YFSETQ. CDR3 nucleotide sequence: TGCGCCAGCAAGTTAGTCTCAGCGGATAGCACAGATACGCAGTATTTT. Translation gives CASKLVSADSTDTQYF. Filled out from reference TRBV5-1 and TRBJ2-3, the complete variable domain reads KAGVTQTPRYLIKTRGQQVTLSCSPISGHRSVSWYQQTPGQGLQFLFEYFSETQRNKGNFPGRFSGRQFSNSRSEMNVSTLELGDSALYLCASKLVSADSTDTQYFGPGTRLTVL.

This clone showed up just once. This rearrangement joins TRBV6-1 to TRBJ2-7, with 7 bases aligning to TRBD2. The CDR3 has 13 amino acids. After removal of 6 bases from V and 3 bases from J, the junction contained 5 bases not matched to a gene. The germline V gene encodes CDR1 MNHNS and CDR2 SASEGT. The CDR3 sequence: CASRSAGIYEQYF. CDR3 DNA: TGTGCCAGCAGGTCAGCGGGGATCTACGAGCAGTACTTC.

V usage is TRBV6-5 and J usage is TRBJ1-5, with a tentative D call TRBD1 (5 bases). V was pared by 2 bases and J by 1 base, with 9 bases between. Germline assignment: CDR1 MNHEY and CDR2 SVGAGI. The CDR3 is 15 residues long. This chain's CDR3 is CASSYGGDSNQPQHF. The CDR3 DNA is TGTGCCAGCAGTTACGGAGGGGACAGCAATCAGCCCCAGCATTTT.

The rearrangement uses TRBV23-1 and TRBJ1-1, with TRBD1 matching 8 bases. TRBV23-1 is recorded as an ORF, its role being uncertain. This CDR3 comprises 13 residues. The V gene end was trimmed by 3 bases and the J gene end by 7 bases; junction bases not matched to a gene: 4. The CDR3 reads CASSHNDRGEAFF. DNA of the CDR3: TGCGCCAGCAGTCATAACGACAGGGGTGAAGCTTTCTTT.

The chain's CDR3 is CASSIIHGGKGTDTQYF. CDR3 sequence (DNA): TGTGCCAGTAGTATTATCCACGGCGGGAAGGGGACAGATACGCAGTATTTT. The chain recombines TRBV19 with TRBJ2-3; possible D gene TRBD2, 6 bases. The CDR3 extends over 17 amino acids. Trimming took off 3 bases at V and 3 bases at J, with 19 bases between the two ends. The germline gives CDR1 LNHDA, CDR2 SQIVND (reference sequence). The whole variable domain, filled in from reference TRBV19 and TRBJ2-3, reads DGGITQSPKYLFRKEGQNVTLSCEQNLNHDAMYWYRQDPGQGLRLIYYSQIVNDFQKGDIAEGYSVSREKKESFPLTVTSAQKNPTAFYLCASSIIHGGKGTDTQYFGPGTRLTVL.

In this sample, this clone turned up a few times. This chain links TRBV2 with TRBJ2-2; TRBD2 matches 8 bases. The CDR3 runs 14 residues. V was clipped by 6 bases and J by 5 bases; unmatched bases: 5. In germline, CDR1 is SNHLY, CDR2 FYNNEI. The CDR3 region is CASRSGSRTGELFF. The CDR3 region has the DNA TGTGCCAGCAGGAGCGGGAGCCGAACCGGGGAGCTGTTTTTT.

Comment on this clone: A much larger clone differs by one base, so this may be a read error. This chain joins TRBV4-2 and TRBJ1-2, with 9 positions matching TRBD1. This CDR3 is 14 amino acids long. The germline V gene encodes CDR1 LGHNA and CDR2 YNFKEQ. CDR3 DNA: TGTGCCAGCAGCCAAGTACGGACAGGGGACGGCTACGCCTTC. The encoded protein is CASSQVRTGDGYAF.

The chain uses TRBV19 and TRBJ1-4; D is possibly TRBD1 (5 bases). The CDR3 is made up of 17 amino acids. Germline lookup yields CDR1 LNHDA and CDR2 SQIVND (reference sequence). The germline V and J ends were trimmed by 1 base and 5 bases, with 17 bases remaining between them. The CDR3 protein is CASSIGWVDRRNEKLFF. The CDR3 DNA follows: TGTGCCAGTAGTATAGGGTGGGTCGACAGAAGGAATGAAAAACTGTTTTTT.

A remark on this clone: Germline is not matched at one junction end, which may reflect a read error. The CDR3 DNA follows: TGTGCCAGCACTGAGGCCCGGGACTGGGGGGTCTCCCGCCTCTACGCGCAGTACTTC. This sequence encodes CASTEARDWGVSRLYAQYF. This rearrangement joins TRBV6-1 to TRBJ2-7; D perhaps matches TRBD2 (6 bases). CDR1 and CDR2 (germline): MNHNS, SASEGT. The CDR3 has 19 residues.

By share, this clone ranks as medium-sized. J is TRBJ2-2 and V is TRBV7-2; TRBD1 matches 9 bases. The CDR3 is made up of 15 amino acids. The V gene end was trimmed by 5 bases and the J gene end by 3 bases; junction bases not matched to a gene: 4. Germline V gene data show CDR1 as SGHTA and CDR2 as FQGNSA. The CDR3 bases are TGTGCCAGCAGCAGGGGGGACAGGGACACCGGGGAGCTGTTTTTT. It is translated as CASSRGDRDTGELFF. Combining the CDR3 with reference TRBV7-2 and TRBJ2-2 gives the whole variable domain GAGVSQSPSNKVTEKGKDVELRCDPISGHTALYWYRQSLGQGLEFLIYFQGNSAPDKSGLPSDRFSAERTGGSVSTLTIQRTQQEDSAVYLCASSRGDRDTGELFFGEGSRLTVL.

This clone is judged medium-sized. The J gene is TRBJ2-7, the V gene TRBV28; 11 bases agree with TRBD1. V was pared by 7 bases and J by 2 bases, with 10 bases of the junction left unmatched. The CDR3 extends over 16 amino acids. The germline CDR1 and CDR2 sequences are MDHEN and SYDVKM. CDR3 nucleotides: TGTGCCAGCACCAGTGGCGGGACAGGGGGGACCTACGAGCAGTACTTC. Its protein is CASTSGGTGGTYEQYF.